Included here is one TCR beta chain sequence, with context. Antigen: not known. Data came from immunoSEQ multiplex PCR; TCRdb stores just in-frame clones and leaves some out. This sample has some 290,000 clones; about 86% occur once, and the top ten carry roughly 1.9%. The CDR3 totals 18 residues. V dropped 0 bases and J dropped 2 bases, with 18 bases sitting between them. Germline values: CDR1 LGHDT, CDR2 YNNKEL (reference sequence). The record originates from a study of Ad26.COV2.S vaccination and SARS-CoV-2 variants. About the research overall: Once or twice, 56 days apart, Ad26.COV2.S was delivered intramuscularly. General study findings and limits: Measures of TCR breadth and depth may have fallen short of total T cell responses.

Sample treatment: over 15 received Ad26.COV2.S at low or high dose, single or two shots; several received placebo; per-sample allocation not given. All samples were drawn on day 63, counting from the first vaccine or placebo injection. Expressing Wuhan-strain SARS-CoV-2 spike, an Ad26 vector served as the vaccine. The chain couples TRBV3-1 (or the pseudogene TRBV3-2) to TRBJ2-3; D uncertain. The origin of this receptor is a person between 18 and 65 years old who received the Ad26.COV2.S COVID-19 vaccine or a placebo. Sequences were derived from peripheral blood, sampled in a trial of Ad26.COV2.S vaccine versus placebo. The CDR3 region has the DNA TGTGCCAGCAGCCAAGAGGAAGGCCATATCAGCCCCACAGATACGCAGTATTTT. It is translated as CASSQEEGHISPTDTQYF.